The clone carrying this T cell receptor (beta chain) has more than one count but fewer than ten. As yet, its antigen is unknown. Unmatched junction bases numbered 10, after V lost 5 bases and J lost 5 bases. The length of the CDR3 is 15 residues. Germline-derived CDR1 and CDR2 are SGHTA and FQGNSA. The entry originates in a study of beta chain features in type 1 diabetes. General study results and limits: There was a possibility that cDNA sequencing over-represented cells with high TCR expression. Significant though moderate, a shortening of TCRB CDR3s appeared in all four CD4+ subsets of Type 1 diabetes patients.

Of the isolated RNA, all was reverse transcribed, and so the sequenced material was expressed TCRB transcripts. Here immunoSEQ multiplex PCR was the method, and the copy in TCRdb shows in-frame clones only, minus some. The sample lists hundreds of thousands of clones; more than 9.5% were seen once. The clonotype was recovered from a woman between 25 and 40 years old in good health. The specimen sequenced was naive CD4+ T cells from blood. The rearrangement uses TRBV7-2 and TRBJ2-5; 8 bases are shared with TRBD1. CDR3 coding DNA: TGTGCCAGCAGCCCAAACAGGGGGGTGAGGGAGACCCAGTACTTC. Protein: CASSPNRGVRETQYF.